The 14 T cell receptor beta chains given below trace back to one sample, sequenced in a study of monozygotic twins with inflammatory bowel disease. From its re-call of the 5' RACE reads, TCRdb lists each CDR3 protein once, without DNA. The sample table sets out about 450,000 distinct CDR3 sequences. The sequencing input was blood. These receptors were taken from a human donor with ulcerative colitis or Crohn's disease, or a healthy co-twin of an affected twin (not recorded which).

The rearrangement uses TRBV7-3 and TRBJ2-1; TCRdb selects TRBD2, and the lack of DNA leaves this call unchecked. There are 13 residues in the CDR3. The V gene's germline CDR1 is SGHTA and CDR2 FQGTGA. This CDR3 reads CASSLIAGNEQFF.

The V and J genes are TRBV6-5 and TRBJ2-1; without DNA, the TCRdb call of TRBD2 cannot be checked. The CDR3 covers 16 residues. Germline values: CDR1 MNHEY, CDR2 SVGAGI. CDR3 loop: CASSYDLAGGYNEQFF.

The gene calls are TRBV12-3 or TRBV12-4 and TRBJ2-7; TCRdb picks TRBD1, but there is no DNA to check that call. The CDR3 loop spans 15 amino acids. The CDR3 reads CASSSGDRGSYEQYF.

The V and J genes are TRBV20-1 and TRBJ1-1; TCRdb outputs TRBD1, but without DNA this stays unchecked. The CDR3 length is 15 residues. Germline-derived CDR1 and CDR2 are DFQATT and SNEGSKA (reference sequence). This CDR3 is CSAWDREEGDTEAFF.

The chain combines TRBV5-1 with TRBJ2-7; the TCRdb D gene call, TRBD1, has no DNA to confirm it. Germline V gene lookup returns CDR1 SGHRS and CDR2 YFSETQ. The CDR3 loop spans 15 amino acids. The CDR3 loop reads CASSALDGQGYEQYF.

The chain combines TRBV7-2 with TRBJ1-5; absent DNA, TCRdb's TRBD1 call cannot be checked. CDR1 is SGHTA, CDR2 FQGNSA, per germline. The CDR3 covers 13 residues. CDR3 sequence: CASAGTGRQPQHF. Together with reference TRBV7-2 and TRBJ1-5, the CDR3 gives the full variable domain: GAGVSQSPSNKVTEKGKDVELRCDPISGHTALYWYRQSLGQGLEFLIYFQGNSAPDKSGLPSDRFSAERTGGSVSTLTIQRTQQEDSAVYLCASAGTGRQPQHFGDGTRLSIL.

This chain uses TRBV5-1 with TRBJ2-2; the D call of TRBD1 rests on TCRdb alone, since no DNA is present to check it. Germline V gene sequence: CDR1 SGHRS, CDR2 YFSETQ. This CDR3 has 16 residues. The CDR3 sequence: CASNLHWQGDTGELFF.

The chain combines TRBV12-3 or TRBV12-4 with TRBJ1-5; without DNA, the TCRdb call of TRBD1 cannot be checked. The CDR3 is made up of 15 amino acids. CDR3 in amino acids: CASKKTGGQGQPQHF.

This rearrangement joins TRBV2 to TRBJ2-7; TCRdb's D call, TRBD2, is unchecked because there is no DNA. This CDR3 is 13 amino acids long. Germline V CDR1 and CDR2: SNHLY, FYNNEI. CDR3 protein: CASSESPSGLPYF.

This chain's CDR3 is CASSLGGSGKSTDTQYF. The chain uses TRBV5-4 and TRBJ2-3; as DNA is missing, the TRBD2 call by TCRdb cannot be tested. CDR3 length equals 17 residues. In germline, CDR1 is SGHNT, CDR2 YYREEE (reference sequence).

This chain connects TRBV11-3 to TRBJ2-3; no DNA is available, so the TRBD2 call from TCRdb remains unchecked. CDR1 and CDR2 from the germline V gene are SGHNT and YENEEA. This CDR3 is built from 15 residues. CDR3 residues: CASSLGSGGQDTQYF.

The chain has TRBV20-1 and TRBJ2-7. The germline V gene has CDR1 DFQATT and CDR2 SNEGSKA (reference sequence). The CDR3 is 13 residues long. The CDR3 sequence is CSAETDPAYEQYF.

This chain connects TRBV5-1 to TRBJ2-7; the D gene TCRdb calls, TRBD2, cannot be checked with no DNA. Germline CDR1 reads SGHRS; CDR2 reads YFSETQ. The CDR3 spans 14 residues. The CDR3 region is CASSLVSGPYEQYF.

The gene calls are TRBV4-1 and TRBJ2-2. The CDR3 has 14 residues. Per germline, CDR1 MGHRA and CDR2 YSYEKL. CDR3 sequence reads: CASSQVGNTGELFF.